These 13 T cell receptor beta chains share one sample of origin, sequenced in a study of beta chain features in type 1 diabetes. Reverse transcription of all isolated RNA meant that expressed TCRB transcripts were sequenced. Sequencing used immunoSEQ multiplex PCR; TCRdb keeps in-frame clones, though not all of them. In the table there are some 140,000 clones, about a tenth of which are singletons. The sequenced sample consisted of central memory CD4+ T cells from blood. The origin of the receptors is a young man in good health.

The chain employs TRBV6-6 and TRBJ1-2; 7 bases align to TRBD1. Looked up from germline, CDR1 is MNHNY and CDR2 is SVGAGI (reference sequence). V lost 8 bases and J lost 0; bases outside the gene matches: 6. The CDR3 covers 14 residues. The CDR3 nucleotides are TGTGCCAGCGGGGAGACAGGGACTAACTATGGCTACACCTTC. Its protein is CASGETGTNYGYTF.

The chain uses TRBV5-5 and TRBJ1-5; TRBD1 matches at 7 bases. CDR3 length: 17 residues. V was pared by 0 bases and J by 0 bases, with 6 bases of the junction left unmatched. Germline CDR1 is SGHKS and CDR2 is YYEKEE (reference sequence). CDR3 loop: CASSLAGTVNSNQPQHF. The CDR3 DNA follows: TGTGCCAGCAGCTTGGCCGGGACAGTCAATAGCAATCAGCCCCAGCATTTT.

The V and J genes are TRBV7-9 and TRBJ1-1; 7 nucleotides line up with TRBD1. CDR3 size: 15 residues. CDR1 is SEHNR and CDR2 is FQNEAQ in the germline V gene (reference sequence). V dropped 5 bases and J dropped 0; count of bases not matched to a gene: 6. The CDR3 sequence: CASSPPGTVNTEAFF. CDR3 DNA: TGTGCCAGCAGCCCCCCCGGGACAGTGAACACTGAAGCTTTCTTT.

This clone was detected a few times. The chain links TRBV14 to TRBJ1-1; 7 bases match TRBD1. V gave up 7 bases and J gave up 1 base; unmatched junction bases: 6. This CDR3 has 14 amino acids. Germline lookup yields CDR1 SGHDN and CDR2 FVKESK. The chain's CDR3 is CASNRQGKNTEAFF. The CDR3 nucleotides are TGTGCCAGCAACAGACAGGGAAAGAACACTGAAGCTTTCTTT.

This clone was seen a few times. This chain uses TRBV9 with TRBJ2-1; 11 bases align to TRBD2. The CDR3 is 16 amino acids. Losses at the gene ends were 4 bases for V and 9 bases for J; bases not matched to a gene: 12. The V gene's germline CDR1 is SGDLS and CDR2 YYNGEE. This chain's CDR3 is CASSQPLAGGPTEQFF. The CDR3 DNA sequence: TGTGCCAGCAGCCAACCATTAGCGGGGGGGCCTACTGAGCAGTTCTTC.

This chain connects TRBV5-1 to TRBJ1-2; D is unclear. The germline gives CDR1 SGHRS, CDR2 YFSETQ. The CDR3 runs to 15 residues. V lost 0 bases, J lost 8 bases, and 17 bases lay in between. CDR3 in amino acids: CASSLAINEPEGYTF. The CDR3 nucleotides read TGCGCCAGCAGCTTGGCCATTAATGAGCCGGAGGGCTACACCTTC.

V usage is TRBV29-1 and J usage is TRBJ2-7, with D unresolved. The germline V gene encodes CDR1 SQVTM and CDR2 ANQGSEA. The CDR3 is made up of 11 amino acids. V was shortened by 4 bases and J by 2 bases, with 6 bases between the two germline ends. The chain's CDR3 is CSVASPYEQYF. In DNA form, the CDR3 reads TGCAGCGTTGCGTCCCCCTACGAGCAGTACTTC.

This clone was observed a few times. This chain links TRBV2 with TRBJ1-6; D gene ambiguous. Germline V gene sequence: CDR1 SNHLY, CDR2 FYNNEI. The germline V and J ends were trimmed by 7 bases and 2 bases, with 12 bases remaining between them. CDR3 length: 15 residues. The CDR3 coding sequence is TGTGCCAGCATACTGGACGGGACCTATAATTCACCCCTCCACTTT. It is translated as CASILDGTYNSPLHF.

This chain links TRBV7-3 with TRBJ2-1; D is ambiguous. The germline V gene has CDR1 SGHTA and CDR2 FQGTGA. V lost 2 bases to trimming and J lost 0 bases, with 11 bases between them. The CDR3 contains 16 residues. The CDR3, as DNA: TGTGCCAGCAGCTTACGCGGCGAGGTCTCCTACAATGAGCAGTTCTTC. As protein: CASSLRGEVSYNEQFF.

This clone was seen only once. This rearrangement joins TRBV11-1 to TRBJ2-5; D gene unclear. Germline-derived CDR1 and CDR2 are SGHAT and FQDESV (reference sequence). This CDR3 spans 14 amino acids. V lost 1 base, J lost 1 base, and 7 bases lay in between. Here the CDR3 DNA reads TGTGCCAGCAGCTTAGGATCCAGCCAAGAGACCCAGTACTTC. Protein: CASSLGSSQETQYF.

This clone was counted only a few times. The chain joins TRBV7-2 to TRBJ1-1; 7 nucleotides agree with TRBD1. This CDR3 has 13 residues. Germline CDR1 reads SGHTA; CDR2 reads FQGNSA. V shed 5 bases, J shed 4 bases, and the junction held 4 bases outside the gene matches. The CDR3 region is CASSRQGGTEAFF. CDR3 nucleotides: TGTGCCAGCAGCCGGCAGGGGGGCACTGAAGCTTTCTTT.

This clone has at least ten counts. The J gene is TRBJ1-2, the V gene TRBV4-3; D may be TRBD1 (5 bases). CDR1 and CDR2 (germline): LGHNA, YSLEER. CDR3 length: 14 amino acids. V gave up 0 bases and J gave up 9 bases, with 14 bases separating them. The DNA for the CDR3 is TGCGCCAGCAGCCAAGATCTTCGCAGGGCGAGCTACACCTTC. Its protein product is CASSQDLRRASYTF.

This clone occurred a few times. The J gene is TRBJ2-7, the V gene TRBV11-1; D is undetermined. The CDR3 loop spans 14 amino acids. Trimming pared 5 bases from V and 5 bases from J, leaving 16 bases between. From germline, CDR1 is SGHAT and CDR2 FQDESV (reference sequence). The CDR3 is CASSRPGSADEQYF. The CDR3 bases are TGTGCCAGCAGCCGCCCTGGAAGCGCCGACGAGCAGTACTTC.